This T cell receptor (beta chain) was obtained from a study of CD4 T cells in relation to SARS-CoV-2 and coronaviruses. Turning to the study itself: PBMCs were cultured with antigen for roughly 10 days before TCR beta sequencing. No peptide or an HIV-1 Nef peptide pool served as negative control. Study-level points and caveats: In about 65% of donors, memory CD4+ clonotypes crossrecognized SARS-CoV-2 and at least one common cold coronavirus spike.

Assay: immunoSEQ multiplex PCR; the TCRdb copy retains only in-frame clones and omits some. The sample holds 18,000 or so clones; around 73% are singletons and the top ten take under 25%. Worth noting for this clone: Its antigen remains unknown.

CD4+ T cells from unexposed donors were obtained before the COVID-19 pandemic (2011-2018). After about 10 days of culture, CD4+ T cells were isolated. The CDR3 is made up of 16 amino acids. Trimming took 4 bases from V and 0 from J; bases not matched to a gene: 7. CDR1 is SGDLS and CDR2 is YYNGEE in the germline V gene. This TCR was recovered from a human donor in good health. The chain uses TRBV9 and TRBJ2-3; 8 bases agree with TRBD2. Sequencing used CD4+ T cells from PBMCs, cultured in vitro. The CDR3: CASSFSSGRSTDTQYF. DNA of the CDR3: TGTGCCAGCAGCTTCTCTAGCGGGCGAAGCACAGATACGCAGTATTTT. The full variable domain, rest sourced from reference TRBV9 and TRBJ2-3, is DSGVTQTPKHLITATGQRVTLRCSPRSGDLSVYWYQQSLDQGLQFLIQYYNGEERAKGNILERFSAQQFPDLHSELNLSSLELGDSALYFCASSFSSGRSTDTQYFGPGTRLTVL.